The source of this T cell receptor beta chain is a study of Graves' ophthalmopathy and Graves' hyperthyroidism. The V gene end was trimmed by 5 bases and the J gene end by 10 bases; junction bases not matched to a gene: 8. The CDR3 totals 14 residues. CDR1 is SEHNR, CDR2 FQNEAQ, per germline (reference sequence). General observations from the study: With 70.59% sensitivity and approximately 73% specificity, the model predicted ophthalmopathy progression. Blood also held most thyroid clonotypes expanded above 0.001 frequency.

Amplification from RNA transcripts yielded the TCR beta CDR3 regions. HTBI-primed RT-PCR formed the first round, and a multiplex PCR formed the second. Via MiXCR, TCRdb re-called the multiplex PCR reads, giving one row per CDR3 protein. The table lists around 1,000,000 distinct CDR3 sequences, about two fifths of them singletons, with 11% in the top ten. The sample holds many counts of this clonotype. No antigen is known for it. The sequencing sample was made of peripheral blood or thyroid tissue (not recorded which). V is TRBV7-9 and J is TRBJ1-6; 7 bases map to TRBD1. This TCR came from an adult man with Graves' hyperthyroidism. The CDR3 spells CASSPTGQRSPLHF. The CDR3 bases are TGTGCCAGCAGCCCGACAGGGCAACGCTCACCCCTCCACTTT.